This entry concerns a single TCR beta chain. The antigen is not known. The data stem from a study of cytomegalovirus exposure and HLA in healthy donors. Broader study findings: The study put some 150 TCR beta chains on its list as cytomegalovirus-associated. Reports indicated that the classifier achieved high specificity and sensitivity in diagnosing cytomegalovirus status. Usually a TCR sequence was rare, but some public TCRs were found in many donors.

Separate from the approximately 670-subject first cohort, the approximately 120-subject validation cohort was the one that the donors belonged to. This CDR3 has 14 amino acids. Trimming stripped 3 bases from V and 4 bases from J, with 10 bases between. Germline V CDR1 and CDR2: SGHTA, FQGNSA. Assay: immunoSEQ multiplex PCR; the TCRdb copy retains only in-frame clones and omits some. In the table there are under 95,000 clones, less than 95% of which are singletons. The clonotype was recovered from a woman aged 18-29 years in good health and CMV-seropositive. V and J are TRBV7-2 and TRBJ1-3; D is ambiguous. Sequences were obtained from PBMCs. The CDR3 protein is CASSLKSGGNTIYF. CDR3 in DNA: TGTGCCAGCAGCTTGAAATCGGGAGGAAACACCATATATTTT. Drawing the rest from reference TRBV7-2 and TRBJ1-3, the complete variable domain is GAGVSQSPSNKVTEKGKDVELRCDPISGHTALYWYRQSLGQGLEFLIYFQGNSAPDKSGLPSDRFSAERTGGSVSTLTIQRTQQEDSAVYLCASSLKSGGNTIYFGEGSWLTVV.